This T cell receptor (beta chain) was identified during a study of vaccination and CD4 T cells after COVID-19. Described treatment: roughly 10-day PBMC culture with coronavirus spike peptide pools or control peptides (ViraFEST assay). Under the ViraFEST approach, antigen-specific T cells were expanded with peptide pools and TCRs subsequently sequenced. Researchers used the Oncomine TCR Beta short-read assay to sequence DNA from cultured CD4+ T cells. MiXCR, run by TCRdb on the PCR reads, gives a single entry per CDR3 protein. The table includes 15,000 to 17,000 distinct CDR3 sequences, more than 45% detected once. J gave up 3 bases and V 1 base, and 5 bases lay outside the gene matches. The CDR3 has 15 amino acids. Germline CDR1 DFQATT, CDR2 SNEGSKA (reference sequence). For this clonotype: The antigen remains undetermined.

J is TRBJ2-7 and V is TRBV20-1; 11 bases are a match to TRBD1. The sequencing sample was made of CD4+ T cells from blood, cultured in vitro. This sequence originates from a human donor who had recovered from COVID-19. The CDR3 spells CSARAPDRGHYEQYF. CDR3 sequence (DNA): TGCAGTGCTAGAGCCCCGGACAGGGGGCACTACGAGCAGTACTTC.